Following are 5 T cell receptor beta chains from one sample sequenced in a study of T cells of healthy individuals. TCRdb used MiXCR to reprocess the 5' RACE reads, holding one entry per CDR3 protein. The profile shows 63,000 or so distinct CDR3 sequences, 15% to 20% of them singletons. These TCRs come from a human donor in good health.

J is TRBJ2-6 and V is TRBV6-5; 9 bases line up with TRBD1. The CDR3 length is 16 residues. Germline V CDR1 and CDR2: MNHEY, SVGAGI. V shed 8 bases, J shed 4 bases, and the junction held 9 bases outside the gene matches. CDR3 in amino acids: CASSQTGGTGANVLTF. The DNA for the CDR3 is TGTGCCAGCTCGCAGACAGGGGGGACAGGGGCCAACGTCCTGACTTTC.

At least ten counts were recorded for this clonotype. V is TRBV29-1 and J is TRBJ2-7; D uncertain. The CDR3 consists of 12 residues. CDR1 and CDR2 (germline): SQVTM, ANQGSEA. Trimming cost V 1 base and J 2 bases, with 6 bases left between them. The chain's CDR3 is CSVEGPAYEQYF. As DNA, the CDR3 is TGCAGCGTTGAAGGACCTGCCTACGAGCAGTACTTC.

Ten or more counts support this clonotype. J is TRBJ1-1 and V is TRBV7-9, with TRBD1 as a possible D gene (5 bases). V shed 1 base and J shed 4 bases, with 13 bases lying between them. The CDR3 consists of 15 residues. CDR1 and CDR2 (germline): SEHNR, FQNEAQ (reference sequence). Written as DNA, the CDR3 is TGTGCCAGCAGCTTAGTCGTGCGGGGGAGCACTGAAGCTTTCTTT. Translation gives CASSLVVRGSTEAFF. Full variable domain (rest looked up from reference TRBV7-9 and TRBJ1-1): DTGVSQNPRHKITKRGQNVTFRCDPISEHNRLYWYRQTLGQGPEFLTYFQNEAQLEKSRLLSDRFSAERPKGSFSTLEIQRTEQGDSAMYLCASSLVVRGSTEAFFGQGTRLTVV.

The rearrangement links TRBV28 to TRBJ2-3; the D gene is possibly TRBD2 (7 bases). The germline V and J ends were trimmed by 6 bases and 0 bases, with 13 bases remaining between them. The germline gives CDR1 MDHEN, CDR2 SYDVKM. CDR3 length: 15 residues. This CDR3 is CASSRGGASTDTQYF. The DNA for the CDR3 is TGTGCCAGCAGCCGTGGGGGGGCAAGCACAGATACGCAGTATTTT.

At least ten counts were recorded for this clonotype. V gene TRBV29-1 combines with J gene TRBJ1-2; D not certain. This CDR3 has 11 residues. Germline V gene lookup returns CDR1 SQVTM and CDR2 ANQGSEA. V was clipped by 4 bases and J by 6 bases, with 9 bases between them. The CDR3 is CSVGTLDGYTF. The CDR3, as DNA: TGCAGCGTTGGGACCCTGGATGGCTACACCTTC.